Listed here are 32 T cell receptor beta chains from one sample, sequenced in a study of blood T cell repertoires in COVID-19. Generated by immunoSEQ multiplex PCR, the TCRdb table keeps only in-frame clones and is missing some. The table records around 100,000 clones, roughly 85% of them present only once. The sample taken for sequencing was peripheral blood. Every receptor here comes from a woman in her sixties or seventies with acute or convalescent COVID-19.

The chain has TRBV6-5 and TRBJ1-2; maybe TRBD1 (5 bases). CDR1 and CDR2 from the germline V gene are MNHEY and SVGAGI. V dropped 4 bases and J dropped 10 bases, with 10 bases sitting between them. This CDR3 spans 11 amino acids. The CDR3 DNA follows: TGTGCCAGCAGTTCCAGGGTGGACTACACCTTC. Translation: CASSSRVDYTF.

The V and J genes are TRBV5-1 and TRBJ2-3; 8 nucleotides align to TRBD1. The length of the CDR3 is 15 residues. V was pared by 2 bases and J by 2 bases, with 4 bases of the junction left unmatched. Germline V gene sequence: CDR1 SGHRS, CDR2 YFSETQ. Here the CDR3 DNA reads TGCGCCAGCAGCTTTGGACAGGGACACACAGATACGCAGTATTTT. The encoded protein is CASSFGQGHTDTQYF.

The chain carries TRBV10-3 and TRBJ1-6; 9 bases map to TRBD1. The germline V gene has CDR1 ENHRY and CDR2 SYGVKD. The CDR3 consists of 15 residues. V gave up 2 bases and J gave up 9 bases; unmatched junction bases: 5. CDR3 sequence (DNA): TGTGCCATCAGTGAGGACAGGGGGTTGAGTTCACCCCTCCACTTT. Amino acids: CAISEDRGLSSPLHF.

The V call is TRBV9, the J call TRBJ1-2, with 8 bases aligning to TRBD1. Looked up from germline, CDR1 is SGDLS and CDR2 is YYNGEE. The V and J ends lost 4 bases and 7 bases, in that order; junction bases with no gene match: 18. This CDR3 is built from 17 residues. CDR3 in amino acids: CASSPKPGQGLGGGYTF. CDR3 bases: TGTGCCAGCAGCCCTAAACCCGGACAGGGTTTAGGTGGTGGCTACACCTTC.

This CDR3 is CASSVQGPHSGNTIYF. DNA of the CDR3: TGTGCCAGCAGCGTGCAGGGGCCACACTCTGGAAACACCATATATTTT. This chain connects TRBV7-2 to TRBJ1-3, with D perhaps matching TRBD1 (6 bases). The germline gives CDR1 SGHTA, CDR2 FQGNSA. Trimming took 5 bases from V and 0 from J, leaving 14 bases between them. The CDR3 contains 16 residues.

This sequence joins TRBV11-2 and TRBJ1-1, with 8 bases aligning to TRBD1. This CDR3 contains 14 residues. Per the germline V gene, CDR1 is SGHAT and CDR2 is FQNNGV. V lost 5 bases and J lost 1; bases outside the gene matches: 3. CDR3 residues: CASSPQGGNTEAFF. CDR3 in DNA: TGTGCCAGCAGCCCACAGGGGGGGAACACTGAAGCTTTCTTT.

The chain joins TRBV4-1 to TRBJ1-5; D call uncertain. The CDR3 consists of 14 residues. V lost 0 bases and J lost 3, with 6 bases in between. Per the germline V gene, CDR1 is MGHRA and CDR2 is YSYEKL. CDR3 region: CASSQDRYNQPQHF. Here the CDR3 DNA reads TGCGCCAGCAGCCAAGACCGGTACAATCAGCCCCAGCATTTT.

This chain connects TRBV19 to TRBJ1-1; 8 nucleotides match TRBD1. V lost 8 bases, J lost 0 bases, and 2 bases stayed unmatched. Per the germline V gene, CDR1 is LNHDA and CDR2 is SQIVND (reference sequence). The CDR3 has 13 residues. CDR3: CASWDRLNTEAFF. CDR3 nucleotides: TGTGCCAGTTGGGACAGGTTGAACACTGAAGCTTTCTTT.

This rearrangement joins TRBV4-2 to TRBJ2-3; D possibly corresponds to TRBD2 (6 bases). The germline gives CDR1 LGHNA, CDR2 YNFKEQ. V shed 1 base and J shed 5 bases, with 10 bases lying between them. The CDR3 spans 14 residues. The CDR3 DNA sequence: TGTGCCAGCAGCCAAGTGGGGGAGGAAGATACGCAGTATTTT. This gives the protein CASSQVGEEDTQYF.

The V and J genes are TRBV7-2 and TRBJ1-5; TRBD1 might be the D (6 bases). Germline assignment: CDR1 SGHTA and CDR2 FQGNSA. This CDR3 contains 15 residues. The germline V and J ends were trimmed by 1 base and 0 bases, with 7 bases remaining between them. In DNA form, the CDR3 reads TGTGCCAGCAGCTTAGAGGGGGTTAGCAATCAGCCCCAGCATTTT. Its translation is CASSLEGVSNQPQHF.

The rearrangement links TRBV24-1 to TRBJ1-2; 9 bases match TRBD1. Germline V gene data show CDR1 as KGHDR and CDR2 as SFDVKD. The V gene end was trimmed by 10 bases and the J gene end by 3 bases; junction bases not matched to a gene: 2. The CDR3 contains 12 residues. The CDR3 coding sequence is TGTGCCACGGGGGACAGGGACTATGGCTACACCTTC. Translating gives CATGDRDYGYTF.

The chain uses TRBV30 and TRBJ1-5; D is ambiguous. The CDR3 contains 15 residues. Germline CDR1 is GTSNPN and CDR2 is SVGIG (reference sequence). V lost 0 bases to trimming and J lost 5 bases, with 14 bases between them. The DNA of the CDR3 is TGTGCCTGGAGTGTACATGGTTCCATTTATCAGCCCCAGCATTTT. Translating gives CAWSVHGSIYQPQHF. The whole variable domain, filled in from reference TRBV30 and TRBJ1-5, reads SQTIHQWPATLVQPVGSPLSLECTVEGTSNPNLYWYRQAAGRGLQLLFYSVGIGQISSEVPQNLSASRPQDRQFILSSKKLLLSDSGFYLCAWSVHGSIYQPQHFGDGTRLSIL.

The chain combines TRBV30 with TRBJ2-7, with 7 bases aligning to TRBD1. The V segment lost 2 bases and the J segment 5 bases; nucleotides outside the gene matches: 3. The CDR3 totals 12 residues. Germline-derived CDR1 and CDR2 are GTSNPN and SVGIG (reference sequence). CDR3 protein: CAWSLTGDEQYF. As DNA, the CDR3 is TGTGCCTGGAGTCTCACAGGGGACGAGCAGTACTTC.

The J gene is TRBJ1-3, the V gene TRBV11-2; 8 bases fit TRBD1. Germline values: CDR1 SGHAT, CDR2 FQNNGV. V shed 3 bases, J shed 0 bases, and the junction held 10 bases outside the gene matches. The CDR3 loop spans 18 amino acids. DNA for the CDR3: TGTGCCAGCAGCTTTGGGCCGACAGGGGTGAACTCTGGAAACACCATATATTTT. This gives the protein CASSFGPTGVNSGNTIYF.

The CDR3 sequence: CASSSGSDEKLFF. The CDR3 nucleotides read TGTGCCAGCAGTTCCGGGTCGGATGAAAAACTGTTTTTT. The rearrangement links TRBV28 to TRBJ1-4; D remains unclear. The V and J ends lost 4 bases and 6 bases respectively, with 9 bases between them. Germline V gene sequence: CDR1 MDHEN, CDR2 SYDVKM. The CDR3 extends over 13 amino acids.

The rearrangement links TRBV7-3 to TRBJ2-3, with a weak D call TRBD2 (6 bases). CDR3 length: 15 amino acids. CDR1 and CDR2 from the germline V gene are SGHTA and FQGTGA. V lost 3 bases to trimming and J lost 2 bases, with 12 bases between them. The CDR3, as DNA: TGTGCCAGCAGCTTCGACCGGGGGACCACAGATACGCAGTATTTT. Protein sequence: CASSFDRGTTDTQYF.

V and J are TRBV11-2 and TRBJ1-1; 9 positions agree with TRBD1. J was trimmed by 5 bases and V by 4 bases; bases with no gene match: 5. CDR1 is SGHAT and CDR2 is FQNNGV in the germline V gene. The CDR3 has 14 residues. The CDR3 coding sequence is TGTGCCAGCAGCTCAGACAGGGGGAGAACTGAAGCTTTCTTT. It encodes CASSSDRGRTEAFF.

J is TRBJ1-1 and V is TRBV7-9; no definite D call. The V end lost 0 bases, the J end lost 5 bases, and 4 bases lay between the germline ends. Per the germline V gene, CDR1 is SEHNR and CDR2 is FQNEAQ (reference sequence). The CDR3 spans 12 residues. The CDR3 here is CASSLAYTEAFF. The CDR3 DNA reads TGTGCCAGCAGCTTAGCGTATACTGAAGCTTTCTTT.

The chain is built from TRBV25-1 and TRBJ1-5, with 7 bases that match TRBD1. Germline V gives CDR1 MGHDK, CDR2 SYGVNS. The J segment lost 7 bases and the V segment lost 1 base, leaving 4 bases of the junction unmatched. The CDR3 loop spans 14 amino acids. CDR3 coding DNA: TGTGCCAGCAGTGAATCAACAGGGGCCCAGCCCCAGCATTTT. Amino acid sequence: CASSESTGAQPQHF.

This chain joins TRBV7-8 and TRBJ2-3; TRBD1 is a possible D gene (5 bases). Per germline, CDR1 SGHVS and CDR2 FQNEAQ. V lost 2 bases, J lost 1 base, and 10 bases lay in between. CDR3 size: 15 residues. The CDR3 here is CASSLIGHRTDTQYF. The CDR3, as DNA: TGTGCCAGCAGCTTAATAGGACACCGCACAGATACGCAGTATTTT.

This rearrangement joins TRBV5-4 to TRBJ2-2; D not resolved. V was shortened by 0 bases and J by 1 base, with 4 bases between the two germline ends. This CDR3 comprises 14 residues. Germline CDR1 and CDR2: SGHNT and YYREEE (reference sequence). CDR3 residues: CASSLGGNTGELFF. DNA for the CDR3: TGTGCCAGCAGCTTGGGCGGGAACACCGGGGAGCTGTTTTTT.

The chain links TRBV19 to TRBJ2-3; maybe TRBD2 (6 bases). Trimming pared 9 bases from V and 2 bases from J, leaving 12 bases between. This CDR3 comprises 13 residues. The V gene's germline CDR1 is LNHDA and CDR2 SQIVND (reference sequence). The CDR3: CASRDFVTDTQYF. CDR3 sequence (DNA): TGTGCCAGCCGGGACTTCGTCACAGATACGCAGTATTTT. The entire variable domain, with the rest obtained from reference TRBV19 and TRBJ2-3, is as follows: DGGITQSPKYLFRKEGQNVTLSCEQNLNHDAMYWYRQDPGQGLRLIYYSQIVNDFQKGDIAEGYSVSREKKESFPLTVTSAQKNPTAFYLCASRDFVTDTQYFGPGTRLTVL.

The J gene is TRBJ2-5, the V gene TRBV7-6; a possible D gene is TRBD1 (5 bases). Germline V gene lookup returns CDR1 SGHVS and CDR2 FNYEAQ. V was cut by 3 bases and J by 2 bases, with 19 bases left in between. This CDR3 is built from 17 residues. The CDR3 spells CASSLNRGREPQETQYF. In DNA form, the CDR3 reads TGTGCCAGCAGCTTGAATAGAGGCAGGGAACCACAAGAGACCCAGTACTTC.

The V gene is TRBV19, the J gene TRBJ2-3; TRBD1 aligns across 7 bases. Germline V gene sequence: CDR1 LNHDA, CDR2 SQIVND (reference sequence). This CDR3 is 15 amino acids long. The V segment lost 7 bases and the J segment 6 bases; nucleotides outside the gene matches: 13. The CDR3 here is CASTKGQAPGDTQYF. As DNA, the CDR3 is TGTGCCAGTACCAAAGGACAGGCCCCAGGGGATACGCAGTATTTT. Supplemented by reference TRBV19 and TRBJ2-3, the full variable domain reads DGGITQSPKYLFRKEGQNVTLSCEQNLNHDAMYWYRQDPGQGLRLIYYSQIVNDFQKGDIAEGYSVSREKKESFPLTVTSAQKNPTAFYLCASTKGQAPGDTQYFGPGTRLTVL.

This clone has more than one count but fewer than ten. The genes are TRBV7-8 and TRBJ1-4; perhaps TRBD1 as D (5 bases). CDR1 is SGHVS and CDR2 is FQNEAQ in the germline V gene. Trimming stripped 5 bases from V and 14 bases from J, with 18 bases between. The CDR3 covers 13 residues. CDR3 DNA: TGTGCCAGCAGCCCGCGAAGGGGCTCTGGGCTGTTTTTT. Translated, it gives CASSPRRGSGLFF.

The chain recombines TRBV6-5 with TRBJ1-2, with D maybe TRBD1 (5 bases). In germline, CDR1 is MNHEY, CDR2 SVGAGI. V was pared by 7 bases and J by 4 bases, with 10 bases between. The CDR3 has 12 residues. CDR3 coding DNA: TGTGCCAGCACAGGGCAGGGCTATGGCTACACCTTC. Its protein product is CASTGQGYGYTF.

This sequence joins TRBV5-5 and TRBJ1-2; no firm D call. Trimming left V 3 bases short and J 8 bases short, with 11 bases between. The CDR3 has 12 amino acids. Germline-derived CDR1 and CDR2 are SGHKS and YYEKEE (reference sequence). CDR3 sequence (DNA): TGTGCCAGCAGCTCGGGAGCGTGGGGCTACACCTTC. As protein: CASSSGAWGYTF.

The genes are TRBV18 and TRBJ1-4; D remains unclear. Between the trimmed V and J ends, which lost 3 bases and 6 bases, there was a span of 11 bases. CDR1 is KGHSH and CDR2 is LQKENI in the germline V gene. CDR3 length: 14 residues. This CDR3 reads CASSPIRGDEKLFF. Written as DNA, the CDR3 is TGTGCCAGCTCACCGATCCGGGGTGATGAAAAACTGTTTTTT.

The chain carries TRBV5-1 and TRBJ1-2; weak D call: TRBD1 (5 bases). The CDR3 is 18 amino acids. Germline V CDR1 and CDR2: SGHRS, YFSETQ. V was clipped by 0 bases and J by 0 bases, with 18 bases between them. The CDR3 DNA follows: TGCGCCAGCAGCTTGGCAGATGAAGGGGCATCCACTAACTATGGCTACACCTTC. It translates to CASSLADEGASTNYGYTF.

The chain is built from TRBV11-3 and TRBJ2-5; TRBD2 aligns across 7 bases. V dropped 2 bases and J dropped 5; count of bases not matched to a gene: 5. The germline V gene has CDR1 SGHNT and CDR2 YENEEA. This CDR3 region has 14 residues. The CDR3 loop is CASSLSGDWETQYF. The CDR3 nucleotides read TGTGCCAGCAGCTTAAGCGGGGACTGGGAGACCCAGTACTTC.

The chain carries TRBV6-1 and TRBJ2-7; TRBD1 might be the D (5 bases). The V and J ends lost 1 base and 3 bases respectively, with 13 bases between them. The CDR3 runs 15 residues. CDR1 and CDR2 from the germline V gene are MNHNS and SASEGT. The CDR3 DNA reads as TGTGCCAGCAGTGAAGGGCCACAAAGGGGCTACGAGCAGTACGTC. It yields the protein CASSEGPQRGYEQYV.

This chain uses TRBV30 with TRBJ2-3; D is perhaps TRBD2 (7 bases). Trimming stripped 4 bases from V and 6 bases from J, with 17 bases between. Per the germline V gene, CDR1 is GTSNPN and CDR2 is SVGIG (reference sequence). This CDR3 comprises 14 residues. The CDR3 DNA reads TGTGCCTGGAACCCCCCGGGGGGCGGGGATACGCAGTATTTT. Residues: CAWNPPGGGDTQYF.